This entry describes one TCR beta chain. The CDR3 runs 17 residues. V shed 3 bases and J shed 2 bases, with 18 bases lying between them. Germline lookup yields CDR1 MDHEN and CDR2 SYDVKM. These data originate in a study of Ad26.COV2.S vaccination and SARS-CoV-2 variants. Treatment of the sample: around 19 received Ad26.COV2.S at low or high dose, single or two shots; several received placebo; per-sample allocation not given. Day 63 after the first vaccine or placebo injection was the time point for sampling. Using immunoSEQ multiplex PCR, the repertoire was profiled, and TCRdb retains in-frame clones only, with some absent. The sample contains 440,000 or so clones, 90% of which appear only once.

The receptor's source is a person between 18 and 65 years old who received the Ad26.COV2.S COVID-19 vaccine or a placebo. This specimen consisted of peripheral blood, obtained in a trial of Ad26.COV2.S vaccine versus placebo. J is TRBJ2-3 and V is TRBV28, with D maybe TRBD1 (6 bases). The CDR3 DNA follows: TGTGCCAGCAGTTTTCGCACCCCCCGGGACAACACAGATACGCAGTATTTT. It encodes CASSFRTPRDNTDTQYF.